The 16 T cell receptor beta chains below were found in one sample sequenced in a study of blood T cell repertoires in COVID-19. Method: immunoSEQ multiplex PCR; TCRdb's copy keeps in-frame clones and lacks some. The table shows about 190,000 clones, with 80% to 90% occurring only once. Sequenced: peripheral blood. Source of these receptors: a man under 40 with active or convalescent COVID-19.

The chain combines TRBV19 with TRBJ2-7, with TRBD1 matching over 8 bases. CDR3 size: 12 residues. Germline-derived CDR1 and CDR2 are LNHDA and SQIVND (reference sequence). Trimming cost V 6 bases and J 2 bases; bases outside gene matches: 0. DNA for the CDR3: TGTGCCAGTAGGGACAGGGCCTACGAGCAGTACTTC. The encoded protein is CASRDRAYEQYF.

The CDR3 bases are TGCAGCGTGACCGGGACAGTGACCTACGAGCAGTACTTC. Its protein is CSVTGTVTYEQYF. This chain joins TRBV29-1 and TRBJ2-7, with TRBD1 matching over 7 bases. Germline trimming cut 6 bases from V and 2 bases from J; bases unmatched to any gene: 7. This CDR3 spans 13 amino acids. Germline values: CDR1 SQVTM, CDR2 ANQGSEA.

This chain joins TRBV11-1 and TRBJ1-5, with D possibly TRBD1 on 5 matching bases. The CDR3 spans 15 residues. V shed 5 bases and J shed 1 base, with 12 bases lying between them. CDR1 is SGHAT, CDR2 FQDESV, per germline (reference sequence). The CDR3 DNA reads as TGTGCCAGCAGCCCGACCGGACAAAGCAATCAGCCCCAGCATTTT. Translated: CASSPTGQSNQPQHF.

CDR3 DNA: TGTGCCAGCAGTTGGGGGCAGGGTGTGTCTAATGAAAAACTGTTTTTT. It specifies CASSWGQGVSNEKLFF. The chain links TRBV28 to TRBJ1-4, with D perhaps TRBD1 (6 bases). This CDR3 is 16 amino acids long. Trimming shortened V by 4 bases and J by 3 bases, and 15 bases separated the two germline ends. Per the germline V gene, CDR1 is MDHEN and CDR2 is SYDVKM.

The chain is built from TRBV19 and TRBJ1-5, with D tentatively TRBD1 (5 bases). Per the germline V gene, CDR1 is LNHDA and CDR2 is SQIVND (reference sequence). The CDR3 length is 14 residues. Trimming took 5 bases from V and 2 from J, leaving 10 bases between them. The CDR3 loop reads CASSSGGGNQPQHF. As DNA, the CDR3 is TGTGCCAGTAGTTCGGGGGGGGGCAATCAGCCCCAGCATTTT.

V is TRBV5-1 and J is TRBJ2-3; 7 nucleotides align to TRBD1. Germline loops: CDR1 SGHRS, CDR2 YFSETQ. This CDR3 is built from 14 residues. J was trimmed by 6 bases and V by 7 bases; bases with no gene match: 11. The CDR3 coding sequence is TGCGCCAGCCGAAACAGGGGACAGTCCGATACGCAGTATTTT. Protein product: CASRNRGQSDTQYF.

The V gene is TRBV3-1 (or the pseudogene TRBV3-2), the J gene TRBJ1-2; 8 nucleotides align to TRBD1. The germline gives CDR1 LGHDT, CDR2 YNNKEL (reference sequence). The CDR3 sequence is 15 residues long. V was pared by 4 bases and J by 4 bases, with 8 bases of the junction left unmatched. CDR3 nucleotides: TGTGCCAGCAGCCCTCAGGGGGCTGGGACCTATGGCTACACCTTC. Translating gives CASSPQGAGTYGYTF.

The chain is built from TRBV4-1 and TRBJ2-2; no clear D gene. The CDR3 is 16 amino acids. V lost 3 bases and J lost 3, with 14 bases in between. CDR1 MGHRA and CDR2 YSYEKL come from the germline V gene. The CDR3 nucleotides are TGCGCCAGCAGCCAGTCGAGCAACCGATACACCGGGGAGCTGTTTTTT. This translates into CASSQSSNRYTGELFF.

This clone was detected only a few times. V and J are TRBV5-8 and TRBJ1-2, with 9 bases fitting TRBD1. The CDR3 is made up of 15 amino acids. Germline assignment: CDR1 SGHTS and CDR2 YDEGEE. V dropped 2 bases and J dropped 5; count of bases not matched to a gene: 7. This chain's CDR3 is CASSLQGAFRYGYTF. Here the CDR3 DNA reads TGTGCCAGCAGCTTACAGGGGGCCTTTAGGTATGGCTACACCTTC.

This clone turned up a few times. This chain connects TRBV12-5 to TRBJ2-1; maybe TRBD1 (5 bases). V lost 6 bases and J 12 bases, leaving 18 bases between the germline ends. The CDR3 consists of 13 residues. Germline CDR1 reads LGHNT; CDR2 reads FRNRAP. CDR3 residues: CASGAGSLMRQFF. Written as DNA, the CDR3 is TGTGCTAGTGGAGCAGGGTCCTTAATGAGGCAGTTCTTC.

The V and J genes are TRBV25-1 and TRBJ1-4, with D hard to call. This CDR3 spans 12 amino acids. Trimming removed 1 base at V and 14 bases at J, with 11 bases between. The germline V gene has CDR1 MGHDK and CDR2 SYGVNS. The CDR3 reads CASSELGGPLFF. For the CDR3, the DNA is TGTGCCAGCAGTGAATTGGGAGGCCCTCTGTTTTTT.

The chain couples TRBV7-2 to TRBJ2-1; the match to TRBD2 covers 9 bases. From germline, CDR1 is SGHTA and CDR2 FQGNSA. The V gene end was trimmed by 4 bases and the J gene end by 5 bases; junction bases not matched to a gene: 6. The length of the CDR3 is 15 residues. The CDR3 reads CASSSWVAGDNEQFF. For the CDR3, the DNA is TGTGCCAGCAGCTCTTGGGTAGCGGGAGACAATGAGCAGTTCTTC.

The chain couples TRBV27 to TRBJ2-3; weak D call: TRBD1 (5 bases). In germline, CDR1 is MNHEY, CDR2 SMNVEV (reference sequence). This CDR3 comprises 15 residues. Trimming stripped 3 bases from V and 0 bases from J, with 10 bases between. The chain's CDR3 is CASSLGQTSTDTQYF. The CDR3 nucleotides read TGTGCCAGCAGTTTGGGGCAGACTAGCACAGATACGCAGTATTTT.

This chain links TRBV19 with TRBJ2-3; TRBD2 might be the D (6 bases). The germline V and J ends were trimmed by 5 bases and 3 bases, with 15 bases remaining between them. Germline CDR1 LNHDA, CDR2 SQIVND (reference sequence). The CDR3 is 15 residues long. CDR3 sequence: CASSLFWGETDTQYF. In nucleotides, the CDR3 is TGTGCCAGTAGTTTGTTCTGGGGGGAAACAGATACGCAGTATTTT.

V usage is TRBV9 and J usage is TRBJ2-5; a weak D match, TRBD1 (6 bases). The CDR3 contains 16 residues. V was trimmed by 0 bases and J by 4 bases, leaving 16 bases between them. The V gene's germline CDR1 is SGDLS and CDR2 YYNGEE. The CDR3 sequence: CASSVDLRGEGETQYF. The CDR3 region has the DNA TGTGCCAGCAGCGTAGACCTCAGGGGCGAGGGAGAGACCCAGTACTTC.

The genes are TRBV9 and TRBJ1-4; D unresolved. Germline CDR1 reads SGDLS; CDR2 reads YYNGEE. The CDR3 is 15 amino acids. V lost 0 bases to trimming and J lost 4 bases, with 10 bases between them. The CDR3 DNA reads as TGTGCCAGCAGCGTAGGATCAGTAAGTAATGAAAAACTGTTTTTT. Its translation is CASSVGSVSNEKLFF. The full variable domain, in which reference TRBV9 and TRBJ1-4 provide the parts outside the CDR3, is DSGVTQTPKHLITATGQRVTLRCSPRSGDLSVYWYQQSLDQGLQFLIQYYNGEERAKGNILERFSAQQFPDLHSELNLSSLELGDSALYFCASSVGSVSNEKLFFGSGTQLSVL.